These T cell receptor beta chains were read from a single sample in a study of blood T cell repertoires in COVID-19. Data came from immunoSEQ multiplex PCR; TCRdb stores just in-frame clones and leaves some out. Of 95,000 to 150,000 clones in the sample, 87% were seen once. Material for sequencing was peripheral blood. All receptors come from a woman in her 70s with acute or convalescent COVID-19. The CDR3 runs from the conserved cysteine through the conserved F or W. The D gene is left open where the match is weak. Clone size, where shown, is once, few, many, or a class for clones that have expanded.

V gene: TRBV4-2
J gene: TRBJ2-2
D gene: TRBD2
clone size: NA
CDR3 DNA: TGTGCCAGCAGCCAAGGTGTAGCGGGGGTGAACACCGGGGAGCTGTTTTTT
CDR3 protein: CASSQGVAGVNTGELFF

V gene: TRBV12-3/TRBV12-4
J gene: TRBJ1-2
D gene: NA
clone size: NA
CDR3 DNA: TGTGCCAGCAGTCTAGAATCGTATGGCTACACCTTC
CDR3 protein: CASSLESYGYTF

V gene: TRBV4-1
J gene: TRBJ2-7
D gene: NA
clone size: NA
CDR3 DNA: TGCGCCAGCAGCTGGACTAAAGACAGGGCCTACGAGCAGTACTTC
CDR3 protein: CASSWTKDRAYEQYF

V gene: TRBV30
J gene: TRBJ2-1
D gene: NA
clone size: NA
CDR3 DNA: TGTGCCTGGAGTGTCGGGGACTCCTACAATGAGCAGTTCTTC
CDR3 protein: CAWSVGDSYNEQFF

V gene: TRBV7-9
J gene: TRBJ1-1
D gene: NA
clone size: NA
CDR3 DNA: TGTGCCAGCACTCGTTTTGGGGCCGCAGGGAACACTGAAGCTTTCTTT
CDR3 protein: CASTRFGAAGNTEAFF

V gene: TRBV28
J gene: TRBJ2-7
D gene: NA
clone size: NA
CDR3 DNA: TGTGCCAGCAGTGAACTTCAGGGGGGTGGCGAGCAGTACTTC
CDR3 protein: CASSELQGGGEQYF

V gene: TRBV9
J gene: TRBJ2-1
D gene: NA
clone size: NA
CDR3 DNA: TGTGCCAGCACCCTGGCCGGGAGCTCCTACAATGAGCAGTTCTTC
CDR3 protein: CASTLAGSSYNEQFF

V gene: TRBV5-6
J gene: TRBJ2-1
D gene: NA
clone size: NA
CDR3 DNA: TGTGCCAGCAGCTTGAGATCGGACAATGAGCAGTTCTTC
CDR3 protein: CASSLRSDNEQFF

V gene: TRBV4-1
J gene: TRBJ2-5
D gene: TRBD1
clone size: NA
CDR3 DNA: TGCGCCAGCAGCCAAGATTCCGGGACAGGGCGGCGTGGGACCCAGTACTTC
CDR3 protein: CASSQDSGTGRRGTQYF

V gene: TRBV30
J gene: TRBJ1-2
D gene: TRBD1
clone size: NA
CDR3 DNA: TGTGCCTGGAGTGCAGGGGGTGGCTACACCTTC
CDR3 protein: CAWSAGGGYTF

V gene: TRBV28
J gene: TRBJ2-7
D gene: TRBD1
clone size: NA
CDR3 DNA: TGTGCCAGCACCTCTGAGGGGACAGGGGTGAGGGAGCAGTACTTC
CDR3 protein: CASTSEGTGVREQYF

V gene: TRBV6-5
J gene: TRBJ2-3
D gene: NA
clone size: NA
CDR3 DNA: TGTGCCAGCAGTTACGACGGGCGGGGCACAGATACGCAGTATTTT
CDR3 protein: CASSYDGRGTDTQYF

V gene: TRBV6-5
J gene: TRBJ1-5
D gene: NA
clone size: NA
CDR3 DNA: TGTGCCAGCAGTACACAGGGAGTGAGTCAGCCCCAGCATTTT
CDR3 protein: CASSTQGVSQPQHF

V gene: TRBV19
J gene: TRBJ2-5
D gene: NA
clone size: NA
CDR3 DNA: TGTGCCAGTACCTCTGGGCCTGGGGAGACCCAGTACTTC
CDR3 protein: CASTSGPGETQYF

V gene: TRBV5-4
J gene: TRBJ1-1
D gene: TRBD1
clone size: NA
CDR3 DNA: TGTGCCAGCAGCTTAGGACAGGGGGCGCGAGGCACTGAAGCTTTCTTT
CDR3 protein: CASSLGQGARGTEAFF

V gene: TRBV10-3
J gene: TRBJ1-2
D gene: NA
clone size: NA
CDR3 DNA: TGTGCCATCAGTGAGGACAGGTGGGAAGGCTACACCTTC
CDR3 protein: CAISEDRWEGYTF

V gene: TRBV9
J gene: TRBJ1-5
D gene: TRBD1
clone size: NA
CDR3 DNA: TGTGCCAAGTCAGGACAGGGAGGCAATCAGCCCCAGCATTTT
CDR3 protein: CAKSGQGGNQPQHF

V gene: TRBV6-5
J gene: TRBJ2-1
D gene: NA
clone size: NA
CDR3 DNA: TGTGCCAGCAGTTACTCGGGGGCCGGATCCTGGGAGCAGTTCTTC
CDR3 protein: CASSYSGAGSWEQFF

V gene: TRBV28
J gene: TRBJ1-2
D gene: TRBD1
clone size: NA
CDR3 DNA: TGTGCCAGCAGGGGACAGGGGAATAGAAACTATGGCTACACCTTC
CDR3 protein: CASRGQGNRNYGYTF

V gene: TRBV28
J gene: TRBJ2-7
D gene: NA
clone size: NA
CDR3 DNA: TGTACGTCGGAGGGAACCGACGAGCAGTACTTC
CDR3 protein: CTSEGTDEQYF

V gene: TRBV3-1/TRBV3-2
J gene: TRBJ1-2
D gene: TRBD1
clone size: NA
CDR3 DNA: TGTGCCAGCAGCTCCGGGACAGCTCCCTATGGCTACACCTTC
CDR3 protein: CASSSGTAPYGYTF

V gene: TRBV30
J gene: TRBJ1-6
D gene: TRBD1
clone size: few
CDR3 DNA: TGTGCCTGGAGCGGATTGGCAGGGACAGGGGGCTCGATGTTACCCCTCCACTTT
CDR3 protein: CAWSGLAGTGGSMLPLHF

V gene: TRBV7-6
J gene: TRBJ2-2
D gene: NA
clone size: NA
CDR3 DNA: TGTGCCAGCAGCTTAGGTTGGCCCCAGGGGGGGGAGCTGTTTTTT
CDR3 protein: CASSLGWPQGGELFF

V gene: TRBV28
J gene: TRBJ1-6
D gene: TRBD1
clone size: NA
CDR3 DNA: TGTGCCAGCAGTTCTGGACAGGGTGAGGATTCACCCCTCCACTTT
CDR3 protein: CASSSGQGEDSPLHF

V gene: TRBV5-1
J gene: TRBJ1-3
D gene: TRBD1
clone size: NA
CDR3 DNA: TGCGCCAGCAGCTTGGTGGCCGTCGGGACAGGGGGCGGAAACACCATATATTTT
CDR3 protein: CASSLVAVGTGGGNTIYF

V gene: TRBV3-1/TRBV3-2
J gene: TRBJ1-1
D gene: TRBD1
clone size: NA
CDR3 DNA: TGTGCCAGCAGCCAATGGGACAGCGGCACTGAAGCTTTCTTT
CDR3 protein: CASSQWDSGTEAFF

V gene: TRBV7-9
J gene: TRBJ2-7
D gene: NA
clone size: NA
CDR3 DNA: TGTGCCAGCAGCCCCAGGGGCATGAGCTCCTACGAGCAGTACTTC
CDR3 protein: CASSPRGMSSYEQYF

V gene: TRBV7-8
J gene: TRBJ1-1
D gene: NA
clone size: NA
CDR3 DNA: TGTGCCAGCAGACAAACCGGGACAAGTAACATGAACACTGAAGCTTTCTTT
CDR3 protein: CASRQTGTSNMNTEAFF

V gene: TRBV11-2
J gene: TRBJ1-6
D gene: TRBD1
clone size: NA
CDR3 DNA: TGTGCCAGCAGCCAGGGGGCCCTTTATAATTCACCCCTCCACTTT
CDR3 protein: CASSQGALYNSPLHF

V gene: TRBV10-3
J gene: TRBJ2-1
D gene: TRBD1
clone size: NA
CDR3 DNA: TGTGCCATCAGGGGGACAGGGGATGAGCAGTTCTTC
CDR3 protein: CAIRGTGDEQFF

V gene: TRBV4-1
J gene: TRBJ2-1
D gene: TRBD2
clone size: NA
CDR3 DNA: TGCGCCAGCAGCCAAGTTCTAGCGGGGGTCTTTGGCGATGAGCAGTTCTTC
CDR3 protein: CASSQVLAGVFGDEQFF

V gene: TRBV3-1/TRBV3-2
J gene: TRBJ2-5
D gene: TRBD2
clone size: NA
CDR3 DNA: TGTGCCAGCAGCGCTCGGCGGGGGGACCAAGAGACCCAGTACTTC
CDR3 protein: CASSARRGDQETQYF

V gene: TRBV28
J gene: TRBJ2-3
D gene: NA
clone size: NA
CDR3 DNA: TGTGCCAGCGACCGACAGGCCACAGATACGCAGTATTTT
CDR3 protein: CASDRQATDTQYF

V gene: TRBV5-1
J gene: TRBJ1-1
D gene: NA
clone size: NA
CDR3 DNA: TGCGCCAGCAGCTTGAAGGACATCACTGAAGCTTTCTTT
CDR3 protein: CASSLKDITEAFF

V gene: TRBV28
J gene: TRBJ1-2
D gene: TRBD1
clone size: NA
CDR3 DNA: TGTGCCAGCAGGGGACAGGGGCGTAACTATGGCTACACCTTC
CDR3 protein: CASRGQGRNYGYTF

V gene: TRBV28
J gene: TRBJ2-5
D gene: NA
clone size: NA
CDR3 DNA: TGTGCCAGCAGCTCCGGGTCGGGGATAGAGACCCAGTACTTC
CDR3 protein: CASSSGSGIETQYF

V gene: TRBV12-3/TRBV12-4
J gene: TRBJ1-3
D gene: NA
clone size: NA
CDR3 DNA: TGTGCCAGCAGGACCGGGACTGGAAACACCATATATTTT
CDR3 protein: CASRTGTGNTIYF

V gene: TRBV5-1
J gene: TRBJ2-1
D gene: NA
clone size: NA
CDR3 DNA: TGCGCCAGCAGCTTGCAGGGAGGCTACAATGAGCAGTTCTTC
CDR3 protein: CASSLQGGYNEQFF

V gene: TRBV30
J gene: TRBJ2-3
D gene: TRBD2
clone size: NA
CDR3 DNA: TGTGCCTGGGACTTCGGGGGGGGCACAGATACGCAGTATTTT
CDR3 protein: CAWDFGGGTDTQYF

V gene: TRBV5-6
J gene: TRBJ1-4
D gene: NA
clone size: few
CDR3 DNA: TGTGCCAGCAGCCCCCGGGTCCCCGGTAATGAAAAACTGTTTTTT
CDR3 protein: CASSPRVPGNEKLFF

V gene: TRBV5-1
J gene: TRBJ2-7
D gene: TRBD1
clone size: NA
CDR3 DNA: TGCGCCAGCAGCTTCACCCCGGGACAGCCATTCTACGAGCAGTACTTC
CDR3 protein: CASSFTPGQPFYEQYF

V gene: TRBV6-5
J gene: TRBJ1-6
D gene: NA
clone size: NA
CDR3 DNA: TGTGCCAGCAGCCCGACAGCCGCTGCGCCCCTCCACTTT
CDR3 protein: CASSPTAAAPLHF

V gene: TRBV27
J gene: TRBJ2-2
D gene: NA
clone size: once
CDR3 DNA: TGTGCCAGCAGTTTTGATTGGACTGCAGATGCCGGGGAGCTGTTTTTT
CDR3 protein: CASSFDWTADAGELFF

V gene: TRBV15
J gene: TRBJ1-6
D gene: TRBD1
clone size: NA
CDR3 DNA: TGTGCCACCAGCAGAGATCAAGTCCAGGGGGTTTCGTCACCCCTCCACTTT
CDR3 protein: CATSRDQVQGVSSPLHF